The present TCR beta chain was sequenced within a study of T-cell memory formation after mild COVID-19. Regarding the study as a whole: Prior to infection, memory already included some responding clones, suggesting cross-reactive memory joined. Shrinking CD4+ clones were chiefly CM and EM; CD8+ ones were chiefly EMRA. CD4/CD8 balance held among clones contracting day 15 to 85, and later expanders leaned CD4+.

TCR alpha and TCR beta cDNA libraries carrying sample barcodes and UMIs were produced by 5'RACE using constant-segment primers. TCRdb recomputed calls from the 5' RACE reads with MiXCR, one row per CDR3 protein. The sample has about 130,000 distinct CDR3 sequences, about 25% seen once. This clonotype was found a few times. What it binds is not known. Per germline, CDR1 ENHRY and CDR2 SYGVKD. The germline V and J ends were trimmed by 6 bases and 0 bases, with 11 bases remaining between them. The CDR3 is 14 amino acids. This sequence was found in an adult woman who had mild COVID-19 (a few samples of this study predate the infection). Cell type and time point are not known. Sequencing input: PBMCs or a T cell subset sorted from them (not recorded which). J is TRBJ1-2 and V is TRBV10-3; weak D call: TRBD1 (6 bases). The CDR3, as DNA: TGTGCCATCAGGGACAGTCTCTCTAACTATGGCTACACCTTC. Protein product: CAIRDSLSNYGYTF.